The entry that follows covers one T cell receptor (beta chain) sequence. Original methodology: Scientists estimated how many nucleated cells there were by amplifying reference gene primers. Only in-frame clones appear in the TCRdb table, and some are missing; sequencing was by immunoSEQ multiplex PCR. The V and J calls and clone size were taken over from that table, and D and trimming were inferred from the DNA. This sample has roughly 100,000 clones, with roughly 79% found just once. These data come from a study of blood T cell repertoires in COVID-19. Study as a whole: PBMCs, B-cell-depleted T cells, or T cells provided the cDNA or gDNA that made up the material.

The CDR3 runs to 15 residues. J gave up 4 bases and V 4 bases, and 5 bases lay outside the gene matches. CDR1 and CDR2 (germline): SGHKS, YYEKEE (reference sequence). The chain couples TRBV5-5 to TRBJ2-3; TRBD2 aligns across 11 bases. The sequencing sample was made of peripheral blood. The TCR sequence derives from an older woman with acute or convalescent COVID-19. CDR3 in amino acids: CASSLLAGGPDTQYF. DNA of the CDR3: TGTGCCAGCAGCCTATTAGCGGGAGGGCCAGATACGCAGTATTTT.